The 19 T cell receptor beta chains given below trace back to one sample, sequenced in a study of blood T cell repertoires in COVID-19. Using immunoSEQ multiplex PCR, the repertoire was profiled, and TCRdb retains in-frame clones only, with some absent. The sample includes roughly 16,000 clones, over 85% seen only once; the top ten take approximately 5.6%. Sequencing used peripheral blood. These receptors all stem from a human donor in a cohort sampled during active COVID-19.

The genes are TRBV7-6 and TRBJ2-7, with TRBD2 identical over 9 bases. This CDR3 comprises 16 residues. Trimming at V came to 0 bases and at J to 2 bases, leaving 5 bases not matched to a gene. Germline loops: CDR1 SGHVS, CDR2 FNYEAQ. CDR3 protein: CASSLASREGPYEQYF. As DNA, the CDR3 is TGTGCCAGCAGCTTAGCGTCGCGGGAGGGCCCCTACGAGCAGTACTTC.

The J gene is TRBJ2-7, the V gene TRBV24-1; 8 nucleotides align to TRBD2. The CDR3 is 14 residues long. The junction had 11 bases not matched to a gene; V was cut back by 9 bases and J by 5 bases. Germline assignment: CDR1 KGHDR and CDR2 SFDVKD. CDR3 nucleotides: TGTGCCACCGGCTCGGGGGGGGCGAGGAACGAGCAGTACTTC. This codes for CATGSGGARNEQYF.

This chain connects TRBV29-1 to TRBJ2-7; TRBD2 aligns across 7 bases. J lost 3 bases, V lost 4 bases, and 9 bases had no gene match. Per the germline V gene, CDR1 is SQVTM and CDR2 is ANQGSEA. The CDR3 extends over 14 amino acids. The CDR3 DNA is TGCAGCGTTGTGGGGGGGTTCTTGGGCTACGAGCAGTACTTC. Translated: CSVVGGFLGYEQYF.

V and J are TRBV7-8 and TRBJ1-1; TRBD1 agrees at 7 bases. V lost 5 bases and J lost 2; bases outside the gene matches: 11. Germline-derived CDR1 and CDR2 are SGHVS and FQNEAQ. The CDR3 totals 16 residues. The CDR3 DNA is TGTGCCAGCAGCCCCACCCGGGTAGGGGGCAACACTGAAGCTTTCTTT. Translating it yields CASSPTRVGGNTEAFF.

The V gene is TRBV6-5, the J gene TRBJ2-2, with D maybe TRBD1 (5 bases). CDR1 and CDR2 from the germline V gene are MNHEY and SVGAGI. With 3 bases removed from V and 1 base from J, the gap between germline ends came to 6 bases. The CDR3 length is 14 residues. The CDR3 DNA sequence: TGTGCCAGCAGTTATAGGGGGAACACCGGGGAGCTGTTTTTT. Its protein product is CASSYRGNTGELFF.

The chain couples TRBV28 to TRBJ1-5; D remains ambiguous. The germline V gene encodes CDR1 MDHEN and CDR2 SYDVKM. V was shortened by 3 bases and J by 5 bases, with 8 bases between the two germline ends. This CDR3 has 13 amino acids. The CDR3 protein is CASSFSGYQPQHF. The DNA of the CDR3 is TGTGCCAGCAGTTTTTCGGGTTATCAGCCCCAGCATTTT.

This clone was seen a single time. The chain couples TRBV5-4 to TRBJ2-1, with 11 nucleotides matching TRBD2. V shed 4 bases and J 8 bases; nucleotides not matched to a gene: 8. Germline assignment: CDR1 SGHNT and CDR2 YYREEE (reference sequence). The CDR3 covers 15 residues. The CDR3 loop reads CASSVAGGRAYEQFF. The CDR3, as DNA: TGTGCCAGCAGCGTAGCGGGAGGGCGGGCTTATGAGCAGTTCTTC.

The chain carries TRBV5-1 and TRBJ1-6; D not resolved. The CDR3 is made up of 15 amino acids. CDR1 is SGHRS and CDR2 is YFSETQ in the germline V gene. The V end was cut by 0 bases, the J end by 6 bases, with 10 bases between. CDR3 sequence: CASSLGRVVNSPLHF. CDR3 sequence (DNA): TGCGCCAGCAGCTTGGGGCGGGTTGTTAATTCACCCCTCCACTTT. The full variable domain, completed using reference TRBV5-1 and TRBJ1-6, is KAGVTQTPRYLIKTRGQQVTLSCSPISGHRSVSWYQQTPGQGLQFLFEYFSETQRNKGNFPGRFSGRQFSNSRSEMNVSTLELGDSALYLCASSLGRVVNSPLHFGNGTRLTVT.

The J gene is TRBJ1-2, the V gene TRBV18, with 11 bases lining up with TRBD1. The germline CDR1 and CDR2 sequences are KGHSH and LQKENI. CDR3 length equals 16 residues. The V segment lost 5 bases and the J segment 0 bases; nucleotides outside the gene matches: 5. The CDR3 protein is CASSGQGALANYGYTF. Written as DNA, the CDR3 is TGTGCCAGCTCAGGACAGGGGGCGTTAGCTAACTATGGCTACACCTTC.

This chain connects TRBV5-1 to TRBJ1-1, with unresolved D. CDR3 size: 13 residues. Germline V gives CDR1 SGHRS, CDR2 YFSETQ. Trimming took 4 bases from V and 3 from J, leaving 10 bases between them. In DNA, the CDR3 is TGCGCCAGCAGCCTAAAGTCGGACACTGAAGCTTTCTTT. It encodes CASSLKSDTEAFF.

The CDR3 DNA is TGTGCCAGCAGCCCAGGCGGGGAGCTGTTTTTT. Translating gives CASSPGGELFF. The chain links TRBV3-1 (or the pseudogene TRBV3-2) to TRBJ2-2; D uncertain. The length of the CDR3 is 11 residues. The germline gives CDR1 LGHDT, CDR2 YNNKEL (reference sequence). Trimming cost V 4 bases and J 7 bases, with 4 bases left between them.

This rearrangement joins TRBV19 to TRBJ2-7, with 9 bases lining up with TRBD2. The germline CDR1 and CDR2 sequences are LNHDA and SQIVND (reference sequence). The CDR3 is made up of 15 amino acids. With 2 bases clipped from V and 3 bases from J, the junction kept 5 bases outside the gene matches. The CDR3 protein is CASSILAGGLYEQYF. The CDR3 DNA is TGTGCCAGTAGTATACTTGCGGGAGGGCTCTACGAGCAGTACTTC. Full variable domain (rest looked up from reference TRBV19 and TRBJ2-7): DGGITQSPKYLFRKEGQNVTLSCEQNLNHDAMYWYRQDPGQGLRLIYYSQIVNDFQKGDIAEGYSVSREKKESFPLTVTSAQKNPTAFYLCASSILAGGLYEQYFGPGTRLTVT.

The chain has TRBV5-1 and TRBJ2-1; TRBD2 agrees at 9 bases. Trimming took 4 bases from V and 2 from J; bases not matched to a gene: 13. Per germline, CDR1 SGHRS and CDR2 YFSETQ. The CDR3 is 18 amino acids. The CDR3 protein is CASSGPGTSNMAYNEQFF. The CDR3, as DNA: TGCGCCAGCAGCGGACCCGGGACTAGCAACATGGCCTACAATGAGCAGTTCTTC.

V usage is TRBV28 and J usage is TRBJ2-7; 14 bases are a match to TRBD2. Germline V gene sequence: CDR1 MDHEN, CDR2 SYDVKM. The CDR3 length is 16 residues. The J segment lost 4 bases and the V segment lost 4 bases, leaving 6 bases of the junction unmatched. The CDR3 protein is CASSSPWTSGRYEQYF. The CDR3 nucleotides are TGTGCCAGCAGTTCCCCTTGGACTAGCGGGAGGTACGAGCAGTACTTC.

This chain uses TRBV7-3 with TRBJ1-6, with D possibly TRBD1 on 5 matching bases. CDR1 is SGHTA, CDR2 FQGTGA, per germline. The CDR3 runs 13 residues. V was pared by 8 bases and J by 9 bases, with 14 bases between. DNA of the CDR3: TGTGCCAGCTCGCGGGGTAGGGGTTCACCCCTCCACTTT. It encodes CASSRGRGSPLHF.

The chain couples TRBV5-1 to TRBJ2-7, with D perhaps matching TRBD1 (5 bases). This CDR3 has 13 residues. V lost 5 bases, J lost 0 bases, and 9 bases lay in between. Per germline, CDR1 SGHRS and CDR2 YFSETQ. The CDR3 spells CASRGDSSYEQYF. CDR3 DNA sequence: TGCGCCAGCAGAGGTGACAGCTCCTACGAGCAGTACTTC.

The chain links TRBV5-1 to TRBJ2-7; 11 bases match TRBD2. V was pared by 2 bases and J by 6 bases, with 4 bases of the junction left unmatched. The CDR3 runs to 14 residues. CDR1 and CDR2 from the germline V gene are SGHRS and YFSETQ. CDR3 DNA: TGCGCCAGCAGCTTAGGACTAGCGGGCCGCGAGCAGTACTTC. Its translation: CASSLGLAGREQYF.

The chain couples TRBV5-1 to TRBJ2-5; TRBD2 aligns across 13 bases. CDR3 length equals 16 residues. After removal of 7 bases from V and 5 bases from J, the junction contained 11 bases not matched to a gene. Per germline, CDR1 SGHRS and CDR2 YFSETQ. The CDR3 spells CASGLAGVAQRETQYF. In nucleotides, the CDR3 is TGCGCCAGCGGACTAGCGGGAGTCGCCCAGCGGGAGACCCAGTACTTC.

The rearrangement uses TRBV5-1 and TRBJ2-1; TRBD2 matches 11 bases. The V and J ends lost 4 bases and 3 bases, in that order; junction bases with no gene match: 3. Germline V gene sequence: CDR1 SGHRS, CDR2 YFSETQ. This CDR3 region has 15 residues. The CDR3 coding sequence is TGCGCCAGCAGCCGGGGACTAGCGGACTACAATGAGCAGTTCTTC. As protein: CASSRGLADYNEQFF.